This paragraph covers one T cell receptor beta chain sequence. Profiling relied on immunoSEQ multiplex PCR, and the TCRdb table lists in-frame clones only, not all of them. The table lists tens of thousands of clones, around four fifths of them singletons, with 5% to 6% in the top ten. The CDR3 has 14 amino acids. V was pared by 5 bases and J by 2 bases, with 5 bases of the junction left unmatched. Germline V gene lookup returns CDR1 SNHLY and CDR2 FYNNEI. The data derive from a study of blood T cell repertoires in COVID-19. The chain joins TRBV2 to TRBJ2-5; 7 bases are a match to TRBD1. The sequence was collected from a man in his 70s with acute or convalescent COVID-19. The sequenced material came from peripheral blood. CDR3 nucleotides: TGTGCCAGCAGTCTCGACAGGGTGCAAGAGACCCAGTACTTC. Amino acid sequence: CASSLDRVQETQYF.